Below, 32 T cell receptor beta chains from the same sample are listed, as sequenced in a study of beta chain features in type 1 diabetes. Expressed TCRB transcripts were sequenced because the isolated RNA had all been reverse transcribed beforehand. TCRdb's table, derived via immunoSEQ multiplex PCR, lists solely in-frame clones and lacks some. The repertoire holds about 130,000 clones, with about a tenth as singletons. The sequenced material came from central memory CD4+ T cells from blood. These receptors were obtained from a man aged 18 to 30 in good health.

The CDR3 loop is CASSQEVDRGHQGTTTDTQYF. The CDR3 DNA is TGTGCCAGCAGCCAAGAGGTAGACAGGGGGCACCAGGGGACAACCACAGATACGCAGTATTTT. The J gene is TRBJ2-3, the V gene TRBV4-2; 10 bases are shared with TRBD1. The V segment lost 0 bases and the J segment 2 bases; nucleotides outside the gene matches: 17. The CDR3 is 21 residues long. Per germline, CDR1 LGHNA and CDR2 YNFKEQ.

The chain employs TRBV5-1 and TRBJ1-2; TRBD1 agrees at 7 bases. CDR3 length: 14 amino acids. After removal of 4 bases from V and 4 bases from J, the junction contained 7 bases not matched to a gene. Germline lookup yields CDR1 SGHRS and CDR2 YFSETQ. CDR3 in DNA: TGCGCCAGCAGCGATGCCGCAGGGGGCTATGGCTACACCTTC. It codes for CASSDAAGGYGYTF.

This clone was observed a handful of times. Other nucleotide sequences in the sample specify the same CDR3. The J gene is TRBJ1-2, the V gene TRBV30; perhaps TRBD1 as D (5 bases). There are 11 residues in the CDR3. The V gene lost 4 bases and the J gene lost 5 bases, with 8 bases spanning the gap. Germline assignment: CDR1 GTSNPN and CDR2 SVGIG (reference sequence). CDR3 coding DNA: TGTGCCTGGAATCAGGGTTATGGCTACACCTTC. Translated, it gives CAWNQGYGYTF.

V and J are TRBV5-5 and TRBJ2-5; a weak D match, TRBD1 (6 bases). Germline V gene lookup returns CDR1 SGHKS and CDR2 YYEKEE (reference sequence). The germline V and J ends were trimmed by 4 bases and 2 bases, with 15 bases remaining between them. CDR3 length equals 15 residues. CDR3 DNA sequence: TGTGCCAGCAGCCCCGGTTTGGGACATCAAGAGACCCAGTACTTC. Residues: CASSPGLGHQETQYF.

The CDR3: CASSVAVGGLDTGELFF. The DNA for the CDR3 is TGTGCCAGCAGCGTGGCGGTGGGGGGGCTGGACACCGGGGAGCTGTTTTTT. The chain uses TRBV9 and TRBJ2-2, with D possibly matching TRBD2 (7 bases). This CDR3 has 17 amino acids. Trimming pared 2 bases from V and 3 bases from J, leaving 17 bases between. Germline CDR1 SGDLS, CDR2 YYNGEE.

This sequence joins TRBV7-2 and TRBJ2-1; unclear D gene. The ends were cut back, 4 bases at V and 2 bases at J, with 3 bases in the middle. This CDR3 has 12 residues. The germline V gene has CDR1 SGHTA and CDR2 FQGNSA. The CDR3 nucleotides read TGTGCCAGCAGCTCTCCCTACAATGAGCAGTTCTTC. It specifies CASSSPYNEQFF.

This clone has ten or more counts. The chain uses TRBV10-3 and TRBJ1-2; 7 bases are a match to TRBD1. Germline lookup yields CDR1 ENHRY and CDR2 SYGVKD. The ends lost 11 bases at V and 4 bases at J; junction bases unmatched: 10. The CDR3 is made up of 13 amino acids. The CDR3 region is CAVGIGDSYGYTF. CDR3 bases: TGTGCCGTAGGCATTGGGGACAGCTATGGCTACACCTTC.

The CDR3 loop reads CASRRGRGTDTQYF. The CDR3 nucleotides are TGTGCCAGCAGAAGGGGGCGGGGCACAGATACGCAGTATTTT. The chain links TRBV7-2 to TRBJ2-3, with TRBD1 identical over 7 bases. CDR3 length: 14 residues. From germline, CDR1 is SGHTA and CDR2 FQGNSA. Unmatched junction bases numbered 4, after V lost 6 bases and J lost 1 base.

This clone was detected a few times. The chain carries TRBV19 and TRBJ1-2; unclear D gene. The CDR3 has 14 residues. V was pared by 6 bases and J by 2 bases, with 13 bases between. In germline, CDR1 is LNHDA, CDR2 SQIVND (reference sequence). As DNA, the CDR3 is TGTGCCAGTAGGAGAGACACCAGAAACTATGGCTACACCTTC. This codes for CASRRDTRNYGYTF.

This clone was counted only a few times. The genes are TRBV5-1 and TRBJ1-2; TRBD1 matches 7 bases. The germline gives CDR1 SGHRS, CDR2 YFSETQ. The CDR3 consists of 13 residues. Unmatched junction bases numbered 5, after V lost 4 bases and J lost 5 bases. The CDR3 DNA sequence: TGCGCCAGCAGCCAAAGGACAGGTTATGGCTACACCTTC. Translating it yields CASSQRTGYGYTF.

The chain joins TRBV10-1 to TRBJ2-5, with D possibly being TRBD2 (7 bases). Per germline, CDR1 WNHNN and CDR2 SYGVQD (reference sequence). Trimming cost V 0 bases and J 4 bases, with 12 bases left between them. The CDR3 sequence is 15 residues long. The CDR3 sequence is CASSESRGGGETQYF. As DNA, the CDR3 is TGCGCCAGCAGTGAGTCAAGGGGGGGCGGAGAGACCCAGTACTTC.

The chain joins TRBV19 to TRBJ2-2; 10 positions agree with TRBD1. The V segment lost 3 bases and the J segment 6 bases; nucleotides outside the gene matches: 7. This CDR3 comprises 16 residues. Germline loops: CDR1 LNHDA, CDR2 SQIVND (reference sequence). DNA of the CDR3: TGTGCCAGTAGTATCCAGGGACAGGGGCTTTCCGGGGAGCTGTTTTTT. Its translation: CASSIQGQGLSGELFF.

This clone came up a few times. CDR3 coding DNA: TGTGCCAGCTCACCTCGACAGCCGAACACCGGGGAGCTGTTTTTT. This encodes CASSPRQPNTGELFF. The chain combines TRBV18 with TRBJ2-2; maybe TRBD1 (5 bases). CDR3 length: 15 residues. The V and J ends lost 3 bases and 0 bases respectively, with 8 bases between them. Germline V CDR1 and CDR2: KGHSH, LQKENI.

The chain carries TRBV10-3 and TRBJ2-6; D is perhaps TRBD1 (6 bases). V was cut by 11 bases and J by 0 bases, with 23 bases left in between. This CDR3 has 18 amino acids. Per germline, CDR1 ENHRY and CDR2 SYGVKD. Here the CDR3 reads CAVTGRSGVSSGANVLTF. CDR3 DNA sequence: TGTGCCGTTACAGGGCGCTCAGGAGTAAGCTCTGGGGCCAACGTCCTGACTTTC.

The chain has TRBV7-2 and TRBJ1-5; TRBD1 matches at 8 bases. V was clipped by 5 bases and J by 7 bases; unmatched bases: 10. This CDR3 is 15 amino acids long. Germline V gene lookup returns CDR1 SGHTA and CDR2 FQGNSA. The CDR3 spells CASSPNQGARQPQHF. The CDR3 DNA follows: TGTGCCAGCAGCCCCAACCAGGGGGCAAGACAGCCCCAGCATTTT.

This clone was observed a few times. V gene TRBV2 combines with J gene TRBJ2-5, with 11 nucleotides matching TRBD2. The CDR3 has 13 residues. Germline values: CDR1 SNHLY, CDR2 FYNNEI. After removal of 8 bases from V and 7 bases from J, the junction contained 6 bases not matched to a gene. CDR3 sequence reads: CASLLAGEGTQYF. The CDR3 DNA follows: TGTGCCAGCCTACTAGCGGGGGAGGGGACCCAGTACTTC.

The CDR3: CASSSLSGGAVEQFF. The CDR3 bases are TGTGCCAGCAGCTCCCTAAGCGGGGGGGCCGTTGAGCAGTTCTTC. V gene TRBV7-8 combines with J gene TRBJ2-1; 10 nucleotides align to TRBD2. The CDR3 contains 15 residues. CDR1 SGHVS and CDR2 FQNEAQ come from the germline V gene. Germline trimming cut 4 bases from V and 9 bases from J; bases unmatched to any gene: 9.

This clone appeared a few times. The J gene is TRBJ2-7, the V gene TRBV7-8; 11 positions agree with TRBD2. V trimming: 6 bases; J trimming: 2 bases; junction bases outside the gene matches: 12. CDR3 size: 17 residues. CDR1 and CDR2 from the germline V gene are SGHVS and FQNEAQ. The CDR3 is CASRPRLAGIDTYEQYF. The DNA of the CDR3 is TGTGCCAGCAGACCTCGACTAGCGGGGATCGACACCTACGAGCAGTACTTC.

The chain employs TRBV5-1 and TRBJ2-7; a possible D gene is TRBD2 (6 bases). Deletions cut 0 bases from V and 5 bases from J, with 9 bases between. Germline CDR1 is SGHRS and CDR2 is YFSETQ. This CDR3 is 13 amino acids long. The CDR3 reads CASSLGGADEQYF. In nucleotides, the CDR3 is TGCGCCAGCAGCTTGGGCGGGGCCGACGAGCAGTACTTC.

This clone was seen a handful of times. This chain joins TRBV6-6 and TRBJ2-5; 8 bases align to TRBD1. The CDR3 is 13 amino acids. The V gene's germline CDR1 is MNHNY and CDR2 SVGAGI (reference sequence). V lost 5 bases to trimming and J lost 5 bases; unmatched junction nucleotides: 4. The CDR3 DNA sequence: TGTGCCAGCAGTCTCAGGGGGCGGGAGACCCAGTACTTC. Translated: CASSLRGRETQYF.

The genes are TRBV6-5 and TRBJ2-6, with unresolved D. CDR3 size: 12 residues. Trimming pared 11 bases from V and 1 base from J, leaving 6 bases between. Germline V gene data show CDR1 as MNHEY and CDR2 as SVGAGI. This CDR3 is CAGHSGANVLTF. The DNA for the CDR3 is TGTGCCGGCCATTCTGGGGCCAACGTCCTGACTTTC.

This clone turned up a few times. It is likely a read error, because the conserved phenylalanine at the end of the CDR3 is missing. This CDR3 reads CASSPGQGGGQPQHL. CDR3 bases: TGCGCCAGCAGCCCGGGACAGGGAGGAGGTCAGCCCCAGCATCTT. This chain links TRBV4-3 with TRBJ1-5, with TRBD1 identical over 9 bases. The CDR3 is 15 amino acids. CDR1 LGHNA and CDR2 YSLEER come from the germline V gene. Trimming cost V 4 bases and J 6 bases; bases outside gene matches: 7.

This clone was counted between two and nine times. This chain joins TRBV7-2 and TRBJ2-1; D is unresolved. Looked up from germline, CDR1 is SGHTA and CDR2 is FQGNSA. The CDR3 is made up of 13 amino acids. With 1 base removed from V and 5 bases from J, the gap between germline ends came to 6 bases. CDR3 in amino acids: CASSLVRNNEQFF. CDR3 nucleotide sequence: TGTGCCAGCAGCTTAGTCAGAAACAATGAGCAGTTCTTC.

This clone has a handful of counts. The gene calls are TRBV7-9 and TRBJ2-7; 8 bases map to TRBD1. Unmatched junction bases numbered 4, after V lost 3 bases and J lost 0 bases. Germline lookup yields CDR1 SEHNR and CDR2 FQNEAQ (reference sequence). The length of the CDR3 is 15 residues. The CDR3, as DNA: TGTGCCAGCAGCTTCCGGACAGGGCGCTCCTACGAGCAGTACTTC. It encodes CASSFRTGRSYEQYF. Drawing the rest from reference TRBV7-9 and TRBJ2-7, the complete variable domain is DTGVSQNPRHKITKRGQNVTFRCDPISEHNRLYWYRQTLGQGPEFLTYFQNEAQLEKSRLLSDRFSAERPKGSFSTLEIQRTEQGDSAMYLCASSFRTGRSYEQYFGPGTRLTVT.

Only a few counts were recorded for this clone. This chain's CDR3 is CASSVTRRGDPRYEQYF. The CDR3 DNA reads as TGTGCCAGCAGCGTAACAAGGCGGGGAGATCCTCGCTACGAGCAGTACTTC. This chain connects TRBV7-9 to TRBJ2-7; possibly TRBD2 for D (6 bases). Germline CDR1 is SEHNR and CDR2 is FQNEAQ (reference sequence). This CDR3 has 17 residues. V was clipped by 5 bases and J by 3 bases, with 23 bases between them.

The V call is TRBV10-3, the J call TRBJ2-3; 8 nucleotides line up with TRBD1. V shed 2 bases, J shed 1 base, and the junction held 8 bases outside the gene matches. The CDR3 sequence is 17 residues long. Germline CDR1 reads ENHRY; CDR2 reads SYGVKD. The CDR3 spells CAISEGRTGRGTDTQYF. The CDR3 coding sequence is TGTGCCATCAGTGAGGGGCGGACAGGGAGAGGCACAGATACGCAGTATTTT.

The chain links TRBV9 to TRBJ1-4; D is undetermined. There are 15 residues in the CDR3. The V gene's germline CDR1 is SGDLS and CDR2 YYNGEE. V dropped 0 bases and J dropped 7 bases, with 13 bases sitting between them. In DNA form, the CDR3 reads TGTGCCAGCAGCGTAGGCGGGATGGTTTTTGAAAAACTGTTTTTT. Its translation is CASSVGGMVFEKLFF.

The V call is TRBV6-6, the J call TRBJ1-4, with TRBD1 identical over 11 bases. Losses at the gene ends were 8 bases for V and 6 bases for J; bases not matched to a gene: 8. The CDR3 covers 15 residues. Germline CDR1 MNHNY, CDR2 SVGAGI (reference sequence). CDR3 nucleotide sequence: TGTGCCAGCGCAGATCCGGGACAGGGGGATGAAAAACTGTTTTTT. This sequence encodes CASADPGQGDEKLFF.

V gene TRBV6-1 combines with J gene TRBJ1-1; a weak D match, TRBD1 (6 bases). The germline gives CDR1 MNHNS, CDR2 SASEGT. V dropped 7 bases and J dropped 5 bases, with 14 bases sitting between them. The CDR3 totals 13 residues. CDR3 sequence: CASTVGALTEAFF. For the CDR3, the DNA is TGTGCCAGCACTGTGGGGGCTTTGACTGAAGCTTTCTTT.

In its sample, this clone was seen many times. The CDR3 loop is CASSMDRDWSGYTF. Written as DNA, the CDR3 is TGTGCCAGCAGCATGGACAGGGACTGGTCTGGCTACACCTTC. The rearrangement links TRBV7-6 to TRBJ1-2, with TRBD1 matching over 8 bases. J gave up 7 bases and V 5 bases, and 9 bases lay outside the gene matches. Germline lookup yields CDR1 SGHVS and CDR2 FNYEAQ. The CDR3 spans 14 residues.

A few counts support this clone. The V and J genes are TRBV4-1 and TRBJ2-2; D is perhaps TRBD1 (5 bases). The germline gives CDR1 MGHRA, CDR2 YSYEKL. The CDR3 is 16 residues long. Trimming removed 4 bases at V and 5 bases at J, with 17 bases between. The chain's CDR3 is CASSPRVQGRTGELFF. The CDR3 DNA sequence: TGCGCCAGCAGCCCAAGAGTCCAGGGAAGGACCGGGGAGCTGTTTTTT.

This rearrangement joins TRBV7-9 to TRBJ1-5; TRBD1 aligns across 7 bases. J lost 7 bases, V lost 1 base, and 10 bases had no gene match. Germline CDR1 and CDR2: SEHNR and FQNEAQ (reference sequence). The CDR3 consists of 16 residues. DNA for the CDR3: TGTGCCAGCAGCTTAGGAACCGGGACAGTTCAGCAGCCCCAGCATTTT. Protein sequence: CASSLGTGTVQQPQHF.